The sequence of this T cell receptor (beta chain) was determined in a study of control samples from healthy donors and cancer patients. From germline, CDR1 is SGDLS and CDR2 YYNGEE. The CDR3 is 17 amino acids. Trimming shortened V by 3 bases and J by 3 bases, and 18 bases separated the two germline ends. Libraries were prepared by immunoSEQ multiplex PCR; TCRdb keeps only in-frame clonotypes and omits some of them. In the table there are 150,000 or so clones, around 96% of which are singletons. Sample: blood. This clonotype was sampled from a woman aged 40 to 49 in good health. This chain joins TRBV9 and TRBJ2-2; maybe TRBD1 (6 bases). Here the CDR3 DNA reads TGTGCCAGCAGCGGATCGACCGGGACACTCGACACCGGGGAGCTGTTTTTT. Translated: CASSGSTGTLDTGELFF.